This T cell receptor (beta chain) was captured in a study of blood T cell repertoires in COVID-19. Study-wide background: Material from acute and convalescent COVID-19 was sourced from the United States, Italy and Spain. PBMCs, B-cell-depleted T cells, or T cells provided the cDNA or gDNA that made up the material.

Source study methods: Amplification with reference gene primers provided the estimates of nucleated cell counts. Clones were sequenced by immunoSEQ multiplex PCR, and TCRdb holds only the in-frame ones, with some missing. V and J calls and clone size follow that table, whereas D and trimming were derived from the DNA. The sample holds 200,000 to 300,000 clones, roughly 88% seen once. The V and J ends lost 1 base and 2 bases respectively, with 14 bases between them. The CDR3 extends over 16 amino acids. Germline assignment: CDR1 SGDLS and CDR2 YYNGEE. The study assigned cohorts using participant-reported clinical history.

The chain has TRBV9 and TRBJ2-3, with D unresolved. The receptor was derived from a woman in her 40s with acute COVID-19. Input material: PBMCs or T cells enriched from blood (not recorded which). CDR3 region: CASSVSLKLPTDTQYF. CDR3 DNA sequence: TGTGCCAGCAGCGTATCCCTCAAGCTCCCCACAGATACGCAGTATTTT.